The 13 T cell receptor beta chains below come from one sample, sequenced in a study of blood T cell repertoires in COVID-19. The data were produced by immunoSEQ multiplex PCR, yet TCRdb's version contains in-frame clones alone and is incomplete. Here the sample spans roughly 86,000 clones, 65% to 85% being singletons. Sequenced material: peripheral blood. Receptors originate from a man in his sixties with acute or convalescent COVID-19.

The chain is built from TRBV10-3 and TRBJ1-2; 10 bases are shared with TRBD1. Germline trimming cut 4 bases from V and 4 bases from J; bases unmatched to any gene: 12. This CDR3 has 17 residues. CDR1 is ENHRY and CDR2 is SYGVKD in the germline V gene. The DNA of the CDR3 is TGTGCCATCAGTGTCGACTCGGCTAGGACAGGGGGCTATGGCTACACCTTC. It encodes CAISVDSARTGGYGYTF.

V and J are TRBV4-1 and TRBJ1-4, with D perhaps TRBD1 (5 bases). The length of the CDR3 is 15 residues. Germline CDR1 reads MGHRA; CDR2 reads YSYEKL. Trimming pared 1 base from V and 8 bases from J, leaving 14 bases between. The CDR3 protein is CASSQVTGGQEKLFF. In DNA, the CDR3 is TGCGCCAGCAGCCAAGTCACGGGGGGTCAGGAAAAACTGTTTTTT.

The V call is TRBV5-1, the J call TRBJ2-1; TRBD2 matches 11 bases. Germline CDR1 and CDR2: SGHRS and YFSETQ. The CDR3 length is 14 residues. The V segment lost 6 bases and the J segment 5 bases; nucleotides outside the gene matches: 4. Written as DNA, the CDR3 is TGCGCCAGCAAACTAGCGGGGGACCACAATGAGCAGTTCTTC. The encoded protein is CASKLAGDHNEQFF. Combining the CDR3 with reference TRBV5-1 and TRBJ2-1 gives the whole variable domain KAGVTQTPRYLIKTRGQQVTLSCSPISGHRSVSWYQQTPGQGLQFLFEYFSETQRNKGNFPGRFSGRQFSNSRSEMNVSTLELGDSALYLCASKLAGDHNEQFFGPGTRLTVL.

The gene calls are TRBV9 and TRBJ1-3; 7 bases fit TRBD1. This CDR3 is 16 amino acids long. Germline values: CDR1 SGDLS, CDR2 YYNGEE. After removal of 3 bases from V and 3 bases from J, the junction contained 9 bases not matched to a gene. CDR3 nucleotides: TGTGCCAGCAGCGCCGACAGGGAAAGCGTTGGAAACACCATATATTTT. Its translation is CASSADRESVGNTIYF.

This clone was counted a few times. The chain joins TRBV12-2 to TRBJ1-2; TRBD1 is the table's D call and was not checked against the DNA. TRBV12-2 is assigned pseudogene status. The CDR3 extends over 15 amino acids. The CDR3 here is CASRLNPDRPRGYTF. Written as DNA, the CDR3 is TGTGCAAGTCGCCTCAACCCGGACAGGCCTCGCGGCTACACCTTC.

The chain carries TRBV5-1 and TRBJ2-6; D ambiguous. CDR3 length: 15 residues. V dropped 4 bases and J dropped 2 bases, with 10 bases sitting between them. The germline V gene has CDR1 SGHRS and CDR2 YFSETQ. The CDR3: CASSPQATGANVLTF. The CDR3 DNA reads as TGCGCCAGCAGCCCCCAGGCCACTGGGGCCAACGTCCTGACTTTC.

V gene TRBV19 combines with J gene TRBJ1-1; D not certain. This CDR3 is built from 15 residues. Trimming shortened V by 3 bases and J by 0 bases, and 11 bases separated the two germline ends. Germline V CDR1 and CDR2: LNHDA, SQIVND (reference sequence). In nucleotides, the CDR3 is TGTGCCAGTAGTATGGCAGGTACTTTGAACACTGAAGCTTTCTTT. Protein: CASSMAGTLNTEAFF.

This clone was seen a handful of times. This sequence joins TRBV4-1 and TRBJ1-2, with 10 bases aligning to TRBD1. The trim removed 3 bases at V and 4 bases at J, leaving 8 bases unmatched. The germline CDR1 and CDR2 sequences are MGHRA and YSYEKL. CDR3 length: 16 amino acids. In DNA form, the CDR3 reads TGCGCCAGCAGCCAGCCGACAGGGGGCTTACTCTATGGCTACACCTTC. This encodes CASSQPTGGLLYGYTF.

The table lists this clone with a count of one. V and J are TRBV19 and TRBJ1-5; tentatively, D is TRBD1 (6 bases). The germline CDR1 and CDR2 sequences are LNHDA and SQIVND (reference sequence). V lost 7 bases, J lost 2 bases, and 12 bases lay in between. The CDR3 covers 14 residues. The CDR3 coding sequence is TGTGCCAGTATGGTAGGGGGGGGCAATCAGCCCCAGCATTTT. Residues: CASMVGGGNQPQHF.

The V and J genes are TRBV6-5 and TRBJ1-2, with D maybe TRBD1 (5 bases). Between the trimmed V and J ends, which lost 0 bases and 12 bases, there was a span of 11 bases. The length of the CDR3 is 12 residues. The germline CDR1 and CDR2 sequences are MNHEY and SVGAGI. In nucleotides, the CDR3 is TGTGCCAGCAGTTACTCTAGGGGAAGGGACACCTTC. Protein: CASSYSRGRDTF.

The chain links TRBV10-2 to TRBJ1-1, with 9 bases aligning to TRBD1. This CDR3 spans 15 amino acids. The junction had 6 bases not matched to a gene; V was cut back by 3 bases and J by 4 bases. Per the germline V gene, CDR1 is WSHSY and CDR2 is SAAADI. The CDR3 here is CASSDPTGGFTEAFF. CDR3 in DNA: TGCGCCAGCAGTGACCCTACAGGGGGCTTCACTGAAGCTTTCTTT.

The gene calls are TRBV14 and TRBJ2-7; D not resolved. The ends were cut back, 3 bases at V and 5 bases at J, with 14 bases in the middle. Germline CDR1 reads SGHDN; CDR2 reads FVKESK. The CDR3 runs to 14 residues. In DNA, the CDR3 is TGTGCCAGCAGCCATCGGCTAACCCGGGACGAGCAGTACTTC. Translated, it gives CASSHRLTRDEQYF.

The chain has TRBV24-1 and TRBJ2-2; 9 bases map to TRBD1. Unmatched junction bases numbered 4, after V lost 1 base and J lost 5 bases. The germline CDR1 and CDR2 sequences are KGHDR and SFDVKD. This CDR3 contains 16 residues. CDR3 nucleotide sequence: TGTGCCACCAGTGATTTAGGGACAGGGTTGACCGGGGAGCTGTTTTTT. This sequence encodes CATSDLGTGLTGELFF.